This T cell receptor (beta chain) was found in a study of blood T cell repertoires in COVID-19 (dated by TCRdb to about 2020). Broadly, across the study: The collaborator samples originated in the United States, Italy and Spain and spanned the acute and convalescent phases of COVID-19. The material from the prospective study consisted of cDNA or gDNA derived from T cells, B-cell-depleted T cells, or PBMCs. Subjects who had been exposed to COVID-19, were actively infected with it, or had recovered from it provided the deeply sampled blood TCRbeta repertoires that made up the dataset. The repertoires were released in a freely available public database meant as a resource for research on the immune response to SARS-CoV-2. Samples came from the ongoing ImmuneRACE study (first 160 participants) plus 1,254 subjects from 6 global collaborators. Nearly every sample came with metadata listing a de-identified subject ID, COVID-19 status, age in years and sex. Where HLA class I and class II types were available, the types were taken from metadata supplied by the sample provider, not from assay-based typing.

What the work shows at the level of the full study, not this receptor alone: Clinical and demographic metadata were provided uncurated, with the amount varying by source and participant.

Whole blood was collected in K2EDTA tubes by collaborating institutions according to the institutions' own protocols. For TCRbeta analysis, collaborator samples were shipped as frozen whole blood, as isolated PBMCs, or as DNA extracted from either sample type. TCRbeta CDR3 regions were amplified from genomic DNA by means of the immunoSEQ Assay, a bias-controlled multiplex PCR. The study's own analysis went as follows. Within the assay, amplification of reference gene primers was used to estimate how many nucleated cells each sample contained. Sequence reads were collapsed and filtered to measure the absolute abundance of every unique TCRbeta CDR3 rearrangement. For each sample, productive Simpson clonality was calculated as the square root of Simpson's diversity index across productive rearrangements. TCRdb mirrors the immuneACCESS table, restricted to in-frame sequences. Some clones are absent from its copies; in checked studies, under half trace to an unresolved V gene, and the reason for the others is unknown. V and J calls and clone size are copied from that table; D and trimming were computed from the DNA. The table for this sample lists 250,000 to 300,000 clones; about nine tenths of them were counted only once. Less than 3% of the sample comes from the top ten.

V is pared back by 1 base and J by 5 bases, with 8 bases lying between the germline termini. The CDR3 runs 13 residues from the cysteine to the phenylalanine. Only the CDR3 portion is preserved as DNA: 39 bases, with reading frame beginning at the first base. CDR1 and CDR2 are read off the germline V gene as SGHTA and FQGTGA. About this clone itself: The antigen it binds to is not known. One base away there is no much larger clone; base qualities are not given.

Sequencing input: peripheral blood. The clonotype was recovered from a woman aged 25 to 45 with active or convalescent COVID-19. The chain uses TRBV7-3 and TRBJ1-2, and perhaps TRBD1 as D gene, on 6 matching bases. The CDR3 is CASSLMQGYGYTF. In nucleotides, the sequence is TGTGCCAGCAGCTTAATGCAGGGGTATGGCTACACCTTC.